The clone carrying this TCR beta chain was counted ten times or more. The antigen is unknown. Regions amplified from RNA transcripts were the TCR beta CDR3 regions. RT-PCR in the first round (using the HTBI primer set) targeted the TCR CDR3. TCRdb ran MiXCR on the multiplex PCR reads and lists one entry per CDR3 protein. Altogether more than 300,000 distinct CDR3 sequences are present, approximately 17% being singletons, with the ten largest covering about 38%. This entry belongs to a study of T cells in Graves' hyperthyroidism and ophthalmopathy. Study findings and constraints: In simple terms, a model built on 13 V-J features told ophthalmopathy apart from stable hyperthyroidism.

Trimming left V 0 bases short and J 3 bases short, with 9 bases between. Germline V lookup: CDR1 SGHRS, CDR2 YFSETQ. CDR3 length: 14 amino acids. The receptor was isolated from a man aged 18-30 years with Graves' ophthalmopathy. Sequenced input: blood. The gene calls are TRBV5-1 and TRBJ1-1; D remains ambiguous. The CDR3 is CASSLGPSDTEAFF. The CDR3, as DNA: TGCGCCAGCAGCTTGGGGCCGTCGGACACTGAAGCTTTCTTT.